What follows are 8 T cell receptor beta chains derived from one specimen sequenced in a study of T cells after yellow fever vaccination. Each CDR3 protein gets one entry after TCRdb re-called the 5' RACE reads with MiXCR. The sample comprises under 600,000 distinct CDR3 sequences, 21% of which are singletons, and less than 20% rests with the top ten. Sequencing used PBMCs, obtained roughly 20 days after the first yellow fever vaccination. The source of these receptors is a man aged 18 to 30 who received the YFV17D yellow fever vaccine.

This clonotype was seen many times. This chain links TRBV5-1 with TRBJ1-5; D remains unclear. In germline, CDR1 is SGHRS, CDR2 YFSETQ. This CDR3 contains 14 residues. With 2 bases removed from V and 0 bases from J, the gap between germline ends came to 6 bases. CDR3 DNA: TGCGCCAGCAGCTTCGGGGATAGCAATCAGCCCCAGCATTTT. Translation gives CASSFGDSNQPQHF.

This clonotype was picked up a small number of times. The CDR3 nucleotides are TGCGCCAGCAGCTTTCAAGGGGGAGCTAACTATGGCTACACCTTC. Its translation: CASSFQGGANYGYTF. This rearrangement joins TRBV5-1 to TRBJ1-2; a possible D gene is TRBD1 (6 bases). The CDR3 contains 15 residues. Germline-derived CDR1 and CDR2 are SGHRS and YFSETQ. V lost 2 bases, J lost 0 bases, and 11 bases lay in between.

This clonotype was seen a few times. The rearrangement links TRBV4-2 to TRBJ2-3, with 13 bases that match TRBD2. The CDR3 runs 16 residues. Germline loops: CDR1 LGHNA, CDR2 YNFKEQ. V gave up 4 bases and J gave up 7 bases; unmatched junction bases: 8. The CDR3 coding sequence is TGTGCCAGCAGCCTCAGAACTAGCGGGGGGGCACATACGCAGTATTTT. Translating gives CASSLRTSGGAHTQYF.

This clonotype turned up a few times. The V gene is TRBV10-3, the J gene TRBJ2-1; no clear D. Trimming removed 4 bases at V and 9 bases at J, with 7 bases between. The germline CDR1 and CDR2 sequences are ENHRY and SYGVKD. The CDR3 extends over 11 amino acids. CDR3 amino acids: CAISGQFEQFF. The CDR3 region has the DNA TGTGCCATCAGTGGGCAGTTTGAGCAGTTCTTC.

This clonotype has only a few counts. The chain uses TRBV29-1 and TRBJ2-5; D is possibly TRBD1 (5 bases). Trimming cost V 3 bases and J 5 bases, with 13 bases left between them. The CDR3 is 13 residues long. In germline, CDR1 is SQVTM, CDR2 ANQGSEA. The CDR3 here is CSVDQGRVETQYF. The CDR3 bases are TGCAGCGTTGATCAGGGCAGGGTCGAGACCCAGTACTTC.

The CDR3 reads CASSSYGNQPQHF. In DNA, the CDR3 is TGTGCCAGTAGTTCCTATGGCAATCAGCCCCAGCATTTT. The rearrangement links TRBV19 to TRBJ1-5; D is undetermined. This CDR3 region has 13 residues. V lost 5 bases to trimming and J lost 2 bases, with 7 bases between them. Germline CDR1 reads LNHDA; CDR2 reads SQIVND (reference sequence).

This sequence joins TRBV29-1 and TRBJ2-1; D unclear. Germline values: CDR1 SQVTM, CDR2 ANQGSEA. V was clipped by 2 bases and J by 4 bases, with 3 bases between them. The CDR3 extends over 11 amino acids. The CDR3 loop reads CSVERYNEQFF. CDR3 coding DNA: TGCAGCGTTGAACGTTACAATGAGCAGTTCTTC.

This clonotype was seen only a few times. The V and J genes are TRBV9 and TRBJ1-2; D perhaps matches TRBD1 (5 bases). The CDR3 runs to 15 residues. V was cut by 4 bases and J by 6 bases, with 19 bases left in between. Germline CDR1 and CDR2: SGDLS and YYNGEE. The CDR3: CASSQAAGFSDGYTF. Written as DNA, the CDR3 is TGTGCCAGCAGCCAAGCGGCAGGGTTTTCCGATGGCTACACCTTC.